This T cell receptor (beta chain) was observed in a study of regulatory T cells in long-lasting Graves disease. V was cut by 1 base and J by 3 bases, with 10 bases left in between. The CDR3 length is 14 residues. Germline V lookup: CDR1 SGHRS, CDR2 YFSETQ. Building the TCR beta libraries relied on iRepertoire HTBI primers, and CDR3 regions underwent Arm-PCR. One entry per CDR3 protein results from TCRdb running MiXCR on the multiplex PCR reads. The sample consists of about 430,000 distinct CDR3 sequences, 15% of them appearing once. Time point of the sample: newly diagnosed GD, antithyroid drugs for less than 3 months. The TCR library was prepared using RNA isolated from PBMCs. This sample was shared with a second study, whose subject was T cells in Graves' hyperthyroidism and ophthalmopathy. This second study says: Clonotypes that were expanded in thyroid above 0.001 mostly appeared in blood too.

The sequence was collected from a woman in her thirties or forties with Graves disease. J is TRBJ2-5 and V is TRBV5-1; weak D call: TRBD2 (6 bases). Material: peripheral blood mononuclear cells (PBMCs), obtained at new diagnosis, from a patient treated with antithyroid drugs. CDR3 region: CASSLLSGEETQYF. The CDR3 bases are TGCGCCAGCAGCTTGTTGTCGGGAGAAGAGACCCAGTACTTC.